This passage covers 23 T cell receptor beta chains from one sample sequenced in a study of response to subunit inactivated influenza vaccine. MiXCR, applied by TCRdb to the RT-PCR reads, yields one record per CDR3 protein. This sample carries 490,000 or so distinct CDR3 sequences, approximately 7.1% of them seen once, and the ten largest clones take under 15%. The sequences come from PBMCs from blood, collected 23 months after vaccination. The receptors were sampled from a man in his fifties or sixties who received an inactivated influenza vaccine.

The chain has TRBV9 and TRBJ2-2; D is uncertain. The V gene lost 0 bases and the J gene lost 5 bases, with 5 bases spanning the gap. CDR3 length: 13 residues. Germline V gene sequence: CDR1 SGDLS, CDR2 YYNGEE. CDR3 amino acids: CASSVGRTGELFF. The CDR3 DNA reads TGTGCCAGCAGCGTAGGTCGAACCGGGGAGCTGTTTTTT.

This clonotype was detected a few times. The chain has TRBV12-3 or TRBV12-4 and TRBJ2-7; D is uncertain. V was pared by 4 bases and J by 3 bases, with 13 bases between. The CDR3 is made up of 14 amino acids. The CDR3 is CASSSNEWSYEQYF. For the CDR3, the DNA is TGTGCCAGCAGTTCTAACGAGTGGAGCTACGAGCAGTACTTC.

The J gene is TRBJ2-1, the V gene TRBV5-1, with 12 bases that match TRBD1. The germline gives CDR1 SGHRS, CDR2 YFSETQ. V dropped 4 bases and J dropped 6; count of bases not matched to a gene: 5. This CDR3 has 15 amino acids. CDR3 sequence reads: CASSTRDRGRNEQFF. In nucleotides, the CDR3 is TGCGCCAGCAGCACCCGGGACAGGGGGCGCAATGAGCAGTTCTTC. The variable domain in full, completed from reference TRBV5-1 and TRBJ2-1, reads KAGVTQTPRYLIKTRGQQVTLSCSPISGHRSVSWYQQTPGQGLQFLFEYFSETQRNKGNFPGRFSGRQFSNSRSEMNVSTLELGDSALYLCASSTRDRGRNEQFFGPGTRLTVL.

This chain uses TRBV20-1 with TRBJ2-5; perhaps D is TRBD1 or TRBD2 (5 bases each). This CDR3 spans 15 amino acids. Trimming removed 0 bases from V and 4 bases from J, with 15 bases in between. Looked up from germline, CDR1 is DFQATT and CDR2 is SNEGSKA (reference sequence). The DNA of the CDR3 is TGCAGTGCTAGAGACTGGGGTGGGGGTGCAGAGACCCAGTACTTC. Translation gives CSARDWGGGAETQYF.

In this sample, this clonotype turned up a few times. This chain uses TRBV23-1 with TRBJ2-5; 8 bases are shared with TRBD1. TRBV23-1 is an open reading frame whose function is uncertain. The J segment lost 4 bases and the V segment lost 0 bases, leaving 7 bases of the junction unmatched. This CDR3 spans 16 amino acids. CDR3 sequence (DNA): TGCGCCAGCAGTCAATCCTCCGGACAGGGCCTAGAGACCCAGTACTTC. This encodes CASSQSSGQGLETQYF.

Only a few counts were recorded for this clonotype. The rearrangement uses TRBV27 and TRBJ2-3; no firm D call. The V end lost 6 bases, the J end lost 3 bases, and 19 bases lay between the germline ends. Germline V CDR1 and CDR2: MNHEY, SMNVEV (reference sequence). This CDR3 spans 16 amino acids. CDR3 nucleotides: TGTGCCAGCAGAAATTATCGGGCCCCGCGGACAGATACGCAGTATTTT. Encoded protein: CASRNYRAPRTDTQYF.

This clonotype showed up many times. The genes are TRBV5-1 and TRBJ1-2; 9 bases are shared with TRBD1. Germline V lookup: CDR1 SGHRS, CDR2 YFSETQ. This CDR3 has 14 residues. The V gene end was trimmed by 4 bases and the J gene end by 2 bases; junction bases not matched to a gene: 3. Here the CDR3 reads CASSPQGANYGYTF. CDR3 nucleotide sequence: TGCGCCAGCAGCCCACAGGGGGCCAACTATGGCTACACCTTC.

The rearrangement joins TRBV25-1 to TRBJ2-7; D perhaps matches TRBD2 (6 bases). The V end was cut by 10 bases, the J end by 7 bases, with 29 bases between. The CDR3 consists of 16 residues. In germline, CDR1 is MGHDK, CDR2 SYGVNS. This chain's CDR3 is CATLGGGARERGEQYF. CDR3 nucleotides: TGTGCCACCCTCGGGGGAGGCGCGCGCGAGAGAGGGGAGCAGTACTTC.

In this sample, this clonotype turned up a few times. The rearrangement links TRBV5-6 to TRBJ1-2, with a possible D match to TRBD1 (5 bases). CDR3 length: 14 residues. The germline V and J ends were trimmed by 0 bases and 7 bases, with 13 bases remaining between them. Germline CDR1 and CDR2: SGHDT and YYEEEE. In nucleotides, the CDR3 is TGTGCCAGCAGCTTGGTAGGGGCGGTAACTGGCTACACCTTC. Protein: CASSLVGAVTGYTF. The full variable domain, with the rest looked up from reference TRBV5-6 and TRBJ1-2, is DAGVTQSPTHLIKTRGQQVTLRCSPKSGHDTVSWYQQALGQGPQFIFQYYEEEERQRGNFPDRFSGHQFPNYSSELNVNALLLGDSALYLCASSLVGAVTGYTFGSGTRLTVV.

This clonotype was seen repeatedly, ten times or more. The V call is TRBV14, the J call TRBJ2-7; D is perhaps TRBD1 (5 bases). V lost 0 bases and J 1 base, leaving 10 bases between the germline ends. The CDR3 length is 15 residues. Germline loops: CDR1 SGHDN, CDR2 FVKESK. In nucleotides, the CDR3 is TGTGCCAGCAGCCAAGATACAAGGGGATCCTACGAGCAGTACTTC. Amino acids: CASSQDTRGSYEQYF.

This clonotype has ten or more counts. V is TRBV5-1 and J is TRBJ2-5; 10 bases fit TRBD1. This CDR3 has 15 residues. CDR1 is SGHRS, CDR2 YFSETQ, per germline. With V trimmed by 5 bases and J by 4 bases, 8 bases remained unmatched. The CDR3 sequence is CASSSGTGEGETQYF. DNA for the CDR3: TGCGCCAGCAGTTCCGGGACAGGGGAAGGAGAGACCCAGTACTTC.

The V call is TRBV10-3, the J call TRBJ1-1; no clear D gene. Deletions cut 5 bases from V and 4 bases from J, with 8 bases between. Germline CDR1 ENHRY, CDR2 SYGVKD. The CDR3 is 12 amino acids. The CDR3 DNA follows: TGTGCCATCAGTTCGGTTGGCACTGAAGCTTTCTTT. The encoded protein is CAISSVGTEAFF.

This clonotype showed up many times. The V and J genes are TRBV7-9 and TRBJ1-4, with a possible D match to TRBD1 (5 bases). The CDR3 is 15 residues long. CDR1 and CDR2 from the germline V gene are SEHNR and FQNEAQ (reference sequence). The V end was cut by 5 bases, the J end by 0 bases, with 10 bases between. CDR3 DNA sequence: TGTGCCAGCAGCCCTGACAGAACAACTAATGAAAAACTGTTTTTT. This encodes CASSPDRTTNEKLFF.

V is TRBV11-2 and J is TRBJ2-1; D is perhaps TRBD2 (5 bases). This CDR3 is built from 13 residues. Germline V gene sequence: CDR1 SGHAT, CDR2 FQNNGV. Trimming took off 5 bases at V and 5 bases at J, with 10 bases between the two ends. The CDR3 DNA is TGTGCCAGCAGCATCCCGGGGAACAATGAGCAGTTCTTC. This translates into CASSIPGNNEQFF.

This clonotype was found a few times. The chain combines TRBV20-1 with TRBJ2-1; 9 bases are a match to TRBD2. This CDR3 has 14 amino acids. From germline, CDR1 is DFQATT and CDR2 SNEGSKA (reference sequence). V lost 1 base and J lost 5; bases outside the gene matches: 3. CDR3 bases: TGCAGTGCTAGAGCTAGCGGGATTCACAATGAGCAGTTCTTC. Translating it yields CSARASGIHNEQFF.

The chain joins TRBV7-2 to TRBJ1-4; 7 bases are shared with TRBD1. The CDR3 covers 15 residues. Germline V gene lookup returns CDR1 SGHTA and CDR2 FQGNSA. V was clipped by 5 bases and J by 2 bases; unmatched bases: 5. In nucleotides, the CDR3 is TGTGCCAGCAGCACGCAGGGGGGGACTAATGAAAAACTGTTTTTT. It codes for CASSTQGGTNEKLFF.

J is TRBJ1-5 and V is TRBV20-1, with no clear D. The V and J ends lost 6 bases and 5 bases respectively, with 11 bases between them. This CDR3 is built from 12 residues. Germline assignment: CDR1 DFQATT and CDR2 SNEGSKA (reference sequence). The CDR3 nucleotides read TGCAGTGCCGGCGGGGTTGATCAGCCCCAGCATTTT. Translated, it gives CSAGGVDQPQHF.

Ten or more counts support this clonotype. This rearrangement joins TRBV6-1 to TRBJ2-7; a weak D match, TRBD2 (5 bases). CDR3 size: 14 residues. CDR1 and CDR2 from the germline V gene are MNHNS and SASEGT. V lost 8 bases and J 3 bases, leaving 17 bases between the germline ends. The CDR3 here is CASSRETTSYEQYF. The CDR3 nucleotides are TGTGCCAGCTCAAGGGAGACAACGAGCTACGAGCAGTACTTC.

This clonotype was detected only a few times. V usage is TRBV7-8 and J usage is TRBJ1-5, with D possibly TRBD1 on 5 matching bases. The germline V gene encodes CDR1 SGHVS and CDR2 FQNEAQ. The CDR3 totals 14 residues. Trimming took 5 bases from V and 7 from J, leaving 15 bases between them. This CDR3 reads CASSRTRGEQPQHF. DNA of the CDR3: TGTGCCAGCAGCCGAACCCGGGGCGAACAGCCCCAGCATTTT.

This clonotype has at least ten counts. This chain connects TRBV4-1 to TRBJ2-5; D remains ambiguous. CDR3 length: 12 residues. From germline, CDR1 is MGHRA and CDR2 YSYEKL. V was pared by 1 base and J by 5 bases, with 5 bases between. The chain's CDR3 is CASSQVLETQYF. The CDR3 nucleotides are TGCGCCAGCAGCCAAGTGCTCGAGACCCAGTACTTC.

This clonotype has ten or more counts. The V and J genes are TRBV5-1 and TRBJ2-1; 7 positions agree with TRBD1. V lost 1 base, J lost 5 bases, and 3 bases stayed unmatched. The CDR3 spans 14 residues. CDR1 SGHRS and CDR2 YFSETQ come from the germline V gene. The CDR3 DNA reads TGCGCCAGCAGCTTGTTACAGGGGAACAATGAGCAGTTCTTC. Translation: CASSLLQGNNEQFF.

This clonotype was counted a few times. The genes are TRBV5-1 and TRBJ2-5; D is possibly TRBD1 (5 bases). The CDR3 loop spans 14 amino acids. Germline V gene lookup returns CDR1 SGHRS and CDR2 YFSETQ. V dropped 4 bases and J dropped 3 bases, with 13 bases sitting between them. The CDR3 loop reads CASSPHLTEETQYF. The DNA of the CDR3 is TGCGCCAGCAGCCCCCACCTGACAGAAGAGACCCAGTACTTC.

This clonotype has only a few counts. This sequence joins TRBV6-1 and TRBJ1-6; no clear D gene. Between the trimmed V and J ends, which lost 2 bases and 5 bases, there was a span of 19 bases. Germline values: CDR1 MNHNS, CDR2 SASEGT. The CDR3 has 18 residues. The CDR3 spells CASSESVGLGTNNSPLHF. CDR3 sequence (DNA): TGTGCCAGCAGTGAAAGTGTGGGGTTGGGAACTAATAATTCACCCCTCCACTTT.